The 13 T cell receptor beta chains given below trace back to one sample, sequenced in a study of somatic mutations in cytotoxic T cells in rheumatoid arthritis. This table comes from immunoSEQ multiplex PCR, and its TCRdb copy is limited to in-frame clones, with some not included. Here the sample spans tens of thousands of clones, under 85% being singletons. What was sequenced was CD8+ T cells sorted from blood. The source of these receptors is a middle-aged man in good health.

This chain uses TRBV25-1 with TRBJ1-4; a weak D match, TRBD1 (6 bases). CDR1 and CDR2 (germline): MGHDK, SYGVNS. This CDR3 has 12 residues. The V end was cut by 7 bases, the J end by 8 bases, with 11 bases between. CDR3 DNA: TGTGCCAGCACCACAGGGTTGGAAAAACTGTTTTTT. Amino acid sequence: CASTTGLEKLFF.

The rearrangement joins TRBV5-1 to TRBJ2-5; 8 bases agree with TRBD2. CDR3 length: 15 amino acids. With 4 bases clipped from V and 5 bases from J, the junction kept 10 bases outside the gene matches. Germline CDR1 reads SGHRS; CDR2 reads YFSETQ. This CDR3 is CASSLGAGGRETQYF. The CDR3 bases are TGCGCCAGCAGCCTGGGGGCGGGAGGACGGGAGACCCAGTACTTC.

The V and J genes are TRBV7-6 and TRBJ2-1; 7 bases map to TRBD1. The V gene end was trimmed by 5 bases and the J gene end by 4 bases; junction bases not matched to a gene: 2. The V gene's germline CDR1 is SGHVS and CDR2 FNYEAQ. This CDR3 is built from 13 residues. This chain's CDR3 is CASSAQGYNEQFF. CDR3 nucleotides: TGTGCCAGCAGCGCACAGGGGTACAATGAGCAGTTCTTC.

This clone was observed a handful of times. The V gene is TRBV4-2, the J gene TRBJ2-7; TRBD2 is a possible D gene (7 bases). The CDR3 covers 12 residues. V lost 8 bases to trimming and J lost 4 bases, with 12 bases between them. CDR1 is LGHNA, CDR2 YNFKEQ, per germline. In DNA, the CDR3 is TGTGCCAGCTCTGAGGGGGGGTACGAGCAGTACTTC. It is translated as CASSEGGYEQYF.

The gene calls are TRBV6-5 and TRBJ2-7, with D unclear. CDR1 MNHEY and CDR2 SVGAGI come from the germline V gene. This CDR3 comprises 14 residues. V was trimmed by 2 bases and J by 0 bases, leaving 8 bases between them. CDR3 region: CASSYGWSSYEQYF. The CDR3 DNA follows: TGTGCCAGCAGTTACGGTTGGAGCTCCTACGAGCAGTACTTC.

The V gene is TRBV28, the J gene TRBJ2-3; D possibly corresponds to TRBD2 (5 bases). CDR1 MDHEN and CDR2 SYDVKM come from the germline V gene. Trimming removed 2 bases from V and 1 base from J, with 10 bases in between. This CDR3 region has 15 residues. The CDR3: CASSLILRGTDTQYF. In DNA form, the CDR3 reads TGTGCCAGCAGTTTAATATTGAGGGGCACAGATACGCAGTATTTT. The full variable domain, completed using reference TRBV28 and TRBJ2-3, is DVKVTQSSRYLVKRTGEKVFLECVQDMDHENMFWYRQDPGLGLRLIYFSYDVKMKEKGDIPEGYSVSREKKERFSLILESASTNQTSMYLCASSLILRGTDTQYFGPGTRLTVL.

The chain has TRBV10-1 and TRBJ1-1; D call uncertain. The CDR3 spans 13 residues. Germline V gene data show CDR1 as WNHNN and CDR2 as SYGVQD (reference sequence). V lost 5 bases and J 1 base, leaving 8 bases between the germline ends. The CDR3 DNA follows: TGCGCCAGCAGTCGCACTGAGAACACTGAAGCTTTCTTT. This codes for CASSRTENTEAFF.

The V and J genes are TRBV29-1 and TRBJ2-1; D ambiguous. Germline V gene sequence: CDR1 SQVTM, CDR2 ANQGSEA. This CDR3 region has 10 residues. V was trimmed by 7 bases and J by 9 bases, leaving 10 bases between them. The CDR3 protein is CSAVMIEQFF. CDR3 sequence (DNA): TGCAGCGCCGTTATGATTGAGCAGTTCTTC.

This chain links TRBV7-3 with TRBJ2-2; D not resolved. This CDR3 has 16 residues. Trimming took off 1 base at V and 0 bases at J, with 9 bases between the two ends. CDR1 and CDR2 from the germline V gene are SGHTA and FQGTGA. CDR3 in amino acids: CASSLIYNSNTGELFF. The CDR3 DNA reads TGTGCCAGCAGCTTAATATACAATTCGAACACCGGGGAGCTGTTTTTT. Full variable domain (rest looked up from reference TRBV7-3 and TRBJ2-2): GAGVSQTPSNKVTEKGKYVELRCDPISGHTALYWYRQSLGQGPEFLIYFQGTGAADDSGLPNDRFFAVRPEGSVSTLKIQRTERGDSAVYLCASSLIYNSNTGELFFGEGSRLTVL.

The chain is built from TRBV6-4 and TRBJ2-2; no clear D gene. V lost 6 bases and J lost 4, with 12 bases in between. The CDR3 spans 14 residues. CDR1 is MRHNA, CDR2 SNTAGT, per germline. Here the CDR3 reads CASSLTGGTGELFF. CDR3 nucleotide sequence: TGTGCCAGCAGCCTTACGGGTGGCACCGGGGAGCTGTTTTTT.

This clone has only one observation. The V gene is TRBV9, the J gene TRBJ2-7; 14 bases match TRBD2. V lost 4 bases to trimming and J lost 0 bases; unmatched junction nucleotides: 3. Germline CDR1 and CDR2: SGDLS and YYNGEE. The CDR3 loop spans 16 amino acids. CDR3 in amino acids: CASSQGLAGASYEQYF. The CDR3 DNA is TGTGCCAGCAGCCAGGGACTAGCGGGAGCCTCCTACGAGCAGTACTTC.

The chain uses TRBV23-1 and TRBJ2-1; the D gene is possibly TRBD1 (6 bases). TRBV23-1 is sorted into the ORF group, with uncertain function. V lost 3 bases to trimming and J lost 6 bases, with 15 bases between them. The CDR3 runs to 15 residues. The chain's CDR3 is CASSQSTGHLNEQFF. The CDR3 DNA is TGCGCCAGCAGTCAGTCGACAGGACACCTCAATGAGCAGTTCTTC.

The table lists this clone with a count of one. The chain links TRBV29-1 to TRBJ2-3; D unclear. Trimming pared 3 bases from V and 5 bases from J, leaving 3 bases between. This CDR3 contains 10 residues. Germline values: CDR1 SQVTM, CDR2 ANQGSEA. The CDR3 bases are TGCAGCGTTGAGAAAGATACGCAGTATTTT. This encodes CSVEKDTQYF.